Presented here are 5 T cell receptor beta chains from one specimen sequenced in a study of blood T cell repertoires in COVID-19. Assay used: immunoSEQ multiplex PCR; TCRdb lists only in-frame clones, some missing. The sample has around 140,000 clones, approximately 88% seen once. Input material: peripheral blood. Every receptor here comes from a woman between 45 and 60 years old with acute or convalescent COVID-19.

V usage is TRBV11-2 and J usage is TRBJ1-6; 9 nucleotides line up with TRBD1. Trimming took 2 bases from V and 8 from J; bases not matched to a gene: 4. Germline-derived CDR1 and CDR2 are SGHAT and FQNNGV. This CDR3 is 15 amino acids long. CDR3 residues: CASSLPGQGYSPLHF. The CDR3 nucleotides are TGTGCCAGCAGCTTACCGGGACAGGGATATTCACCCCTCCACTTT.

The count of this clone is one. The V call is TRBV19, the J call TRBJ1-2; D not resolved. The CDR3 extends over 14 amino acids. V was trimmed by 8 bases and J by 4 bases, leaving 17 bases between them. From germline, CDR1 is LNHDA and CDR2 SQIVND (reference sequence). CDR3 sequence (DNA): TGTGCCAGTTACCCAAAGACACCGCGCTATGGCTACACCTTC. This translates into CASYPKTPRYGYTF.

The chain is built from TRBV25-1 and TRBJ2-5, with 11 bases identical to TRBD2. The CDR3 is 16 amino acids. From germline, CDR1 is MGHDK and CDR2 SYGVNS. V dropped 8 bases and J dropped 2; count of bases not matched to a gene: 10. CDR3 sequence (DNA): TGTGCCAGCGGACCTGGACTAGCGGGTGGACAAGAGACCCAGTACTTC. This codes for CASGPGLAGGQETQYF.

Of note for this clone: This same CDR3 is encoded by further DNA sequences in the sample. This CDR3 reads CASSPGQSNQPQHF. CDR3 DNA sequence: TGTGCCAGCTCACCAGGACAAAGCAATCAGCCCCAGCATTTT. The chain employs TRBV18 and TRBJ1-5, with TRBD1 as a possible D gene (5 bases). This CDR3 is 14 amino acids long. The ends were cut back, 2 bases at V and 1 base at J, with 6 bases in the middle. Germline V gives CDR1 KGHSH, CDR2 LQKENI.

The V gene is TRBV23-1, the J gene TRBJ2-7; 7 bases map to TRBD1. TRBV23-1 is given ORF status, its function remaining uncertain. The ends lost 11 bases at V and 0 bases at J; junction bases unmatched: 10. The CDR3 loop spans 14 amino acids. CDR3 amino acids: CAAIRGLSSYEQYF. In DNA form, the CDR3 reads TGCGCCGCTATAAGGGGGCTAAGCTCCTACGAGCAGTACTTC.